The entry that follows covers one T cell receptor beta chain sequence. Its antigen is currently unknown. Total RNA, at least 6 micrograms per sample, was extracted from PBMCs. This sample was included in a study of blood T cells in healthy people across ages. General observations from the study: A greater number of naive CD4+ cells and higher diversity distinguished long-lived donors from aged donors.

The authors ran a second PCR of about 6 to 11 cycles using a sample-barcoded 5' primer and a J-beta primer mix. Each TCR beta cDNA got a 12-nucleotide random molecular identifier. TCRdb re-derived calls from the 5' RACE reads in MiXCR, one entry per CDR3 protein. This sample yields 1.5 million to 2 million distinct CDR3 sequences, of which under 30% are seen a single time; 7.7% belongs to the top ten. The CDR3 is 11 amino acids. The ends were cut back, 8 bases at V and 4 bases at J, with 7 bases in the middle. From germline, CDR1 is SNHLY and CDR2 FYNNEI. The specimen sequenced was blood. The receptor's source is a woman aged 30 to 39 in good health. The J gene is TRBJ2-3, the V gene TRBV2; D remains ambiguous. The CDR3 DNA reads as TGTGCCAGCGTAGTCTCAGATACGCAGTATTTT. It specifies CASVVSDTQYF.